This TCR beta chain was profiled in a study of T cell clonotyping in hematopoietic cell transplantation. Study summary: Cytoreduction preceded collection of pretransplant recipient samples.

The repertoire was sequenced with immunoSEQ multiplex PCR; TCRdb's copy has only in-frame clones and lacks some. The sample includes about 43,000 clones, 85% seen only once; the top ten take approximately 3%. As for this clone: Its antigen is still unknown.

General study findings and limits: Few recipient clonotypes overlapped donors; over 95% were de novo at given depth. Pathologically expanded recipient clonotypes increased progressively from day 30 to day 180 as diversity fell.

Specified time point: recipient sample about 28 days before transplant, after cytoreduction. Blood collection times were about day -28 and days 30, 100, 180 posttransplant. CDR3 length: 14 residues. CDR1 and CDR2 from the germline V gene are MNHEY and SVGAGI. The V end was cut by 11 bases, the J end by 1 base, with 18 bases between. The chain carries TRBV6-5 and TRBJ2-7; possible D gene TRBD2, 6 bases. This receptor was obtained from a man in his 60s with acute myeloid leukemia. Some clones in this sample may be carry-over from other donors' samples. The sample was peripheral blood mononuclear cells, taken before stem cell transplant. CDR3 DNA: TGTGCCGTTCGGAGGGACGGCGGTTCCTACGAGCAGTACTTC. Translated, it gives CAVRRDGGSYEQYF.